Listed below are T cell receptor beta chains from one sample, sequenced in a study of CXCR3-negative and CXCR3-positive naive CD8 T cells. TCRdb reprocessed the 5' RACE reads, with one entry per CDR3 protein and no DNA. This listing includes 95,000 to 100,000 distinct CDR3 sequences. Material: naive CXCR3+ CD8+ T cells from blood. The source is a human donor in good health. Some clones in this sample may be carry-over from other donors' samples. Both conserved end residues are part of each CDR3.

j_gene: TRBJ2-7; v_gene: TRBV29-1; CDR3aa: CSVSEQNTYEQYF
j_gene: TRBJ1-1; v_gene: TRBV12-3/TRBV12-4; CDR3aa: CATVNPEVGTEAFF
j_gene: TRBJ2-7; v_gene: TRBV29-1; CDR3aa: CSVEDPGLEQYF
j_gene: TRBJ2-2; v_gene: TRBV12-3/TRBV12-4; CDR3aa: CASSFDRGGTGELFF
j_gene: TRBJ2-1; v_gene: TRBV29-1; CDR3aa: CSVGDVPDEQFF
j_gene: TRBJ2-3; v_gene: TRBV6-2/TRBV6-3; CDR3aa: CASSYSGGWGTDTQYF
j_gene: TRBJ2-7; v_gene: TRBV4-1; CDR3aa: CASSQGDEQYF
j_gene: TRBJ1-2; v_gene: TRBV7-9; CDR3aa: CASSSSRDSGYGYTF
j_gene: TRBJ1-4; v_gene: TRBV7-2; CDR3aa: CASSLETGINEKLFF
j_gene: TRBJ1-2; v_gene: TRBV7-3; CDR3aa: CASSLTPDRGANYGYTF
j_gene: TRBJ2-7; v_gene: TRBV29-1; CDR3aa: CSVGTGGNEQYF
j_gene: TRBJ2-7; v_gene: TRBV5-1; CDR3aa: CASSYLAGPYEQYF
j_gene: TRBJ2-1; v_gene: TRBV7-3; CDR3aa: CASRLPLAGTYNEQFF
j_gene: TRBJ2-1; v_gene: TRBV6-5; CDR3aa: CASSSSSSYNEQFF
j_gene: TRBJ2-7; v_gene: TRBV12-3/TRBV12-4; CDR3aa: CASSSTGSYEQYF
j_gene: TRBJ2-7; v_gene: TRBV7-2; CDR3aa: CASSQWDGPSYEQYF
j_gene: TRBJ2-5; v_gene: TRBV7-2; CDR3aa: CARSWGLPEETQYF
j_gene: TRBJ2-7; v_gene: TRBV7-2; CDR3aa: CASSPDGEAYEQYF
j_gene: TRBJ2-2; v_gene: TRBV7-3; CDR3aa: CASRSGLGSPGELFF
j_gene: TRBJ2-1; v_gene: TRBV5-8; CDR3aa: CAILPGPKYNEQFF
j_gene: TRBJ2-1; v_gene: TRBV19; CDR3aa: CASSIVGPDNEQFF
j_gene: TRBJ2-1; v_gene: TRBV27; CDR3aa: CASSPRGGLRNEQFF
j_gene: TRBJ2-3; v_gene: TRBV7-9; CDR3aa: CASSSPVGADTQYF
j_gene: TRBJ2-5; v_gene: TRBV7-9; CDR3aa: CASSFVELWETQYF
j_gene: TRBJ2-1; v_gene: TRBV29-1; CDR3aa: CSVERGNNEQFF
j_gene: TRBJ2-4; v_gene: TRBV12-3/TRBV12-4; CDR3aa: CASSLGSPYIQYF
j_gene: TRBJ2-2; v_gene: TRBV9; CDR3aa: CASSVGPGGWNTGELFF
j_gene: TRBJ2-7; v_gene: TRBV5-1; CDR3aa: CASSFGVADYEQYF
j_gene: TRBJ1-2; v_gene: TRBV7-9; CDR3aa: CASSLAVGGADGYTF
j_gene: TRBJ2-1; v_gene: TRBV3-1; CDR3aa: CASSQKAGGLYNEQFF
j_gene: TRBJ2-3; v_gene: TRBV20-1; CDR3aa: CSARDPRGVRNTDTQYF
j_gene: TRBJ2-5; v_gene: TRBV7-2; CDR3aa: CASSLVSARGETQYF
j_gene: TRBJ2-1; v_gene: TRBV4-3; CDR3aa: CASSQDENEQFF
j_gene: TRBJ2-4; v_gene: TRBV5-8; CDR3aa: CASSLTSGTGELNIQYF
j_gene: TRBJ2-1; v_gene: TRBV5-1; CDR3aa: CASSDGLAGVWGNEQFF
j_gene: TRBJ2-2; v_gene: TRBV6-6; CDR3aa: CATQGPYTGELFF
j_gene: TRBJ2-3; v_gene: TRBV29-1; CDR3aa: CSVDGADGDSTDTQYF